The rows below give T cell receptor beta chains drawn from one sample of a study of control samples from healthy donors and cancer patients. Sequencing was performed with immunoSEQ multiplex PCR; in TCRdb, only in-frame clones are kept and a portion is missing. The sample includes 100,000 or so clones, 83% of them seen just once. The material sequenced was blood. These receptors all come from a woman between 45 and 60 years old in good health. CDR3s include the opening cysteine and the closing phenylalanine or tryptophan. Size is omitted from some rows. Given values are once, few, many or a class for expanded clones.

v_gene	abundance	j_gene	CDR3aa
TRBV9	NA	TRBJ1-1	CASSPTGQGNTEAFF
TRBV4-1	NA	TRBJ2-7	CASSQVPLRGPAYEQYF
TRBV24-1	NA	TRBJ2-5	CATSVPMEGLAEETQYF
TRBV18	few	TRBJ2-1	CASSPEGDRGNNEQFF
TRBV7-6	medium-sized	TRBJ1-3	CASSATRGTGNTIYF
TRBV19	NA	TRBJ2-5	CASSWTLHETQYF
TRBV27	NA	TRBJ2-1	CASSIIAGGYNEQFF
TRBV7-2	NA	TRBJ1-5	CASSLELRNPPQHF
TRBV24-1	NA	TRBJ2-1	CATKATGRGEQFF
TRBV29-1	NA	TRBJ1-1	CSAGTGGEYTEAFF
TRBV6-1	NA	TRBJ2-7	CASSEGPSYEQYF
TRBV10-1	NA	TRBJ1-2	CASSAYWDREYYGYTF
TRBV5-1	NA	TRBJ2-6	CASSLAQGSANVLTF
TRBV19	NA	TRBJ1-5	CASLGVSVNQPQHF
TRBV6-6	NA	TRBJ2-1	CASRPSLGRNEQFF
TRBV28	NA	TRBJ2-3	CASSPIGGLRTDTQYF
TRBV30	NA	TRBJ1-2	CASNPQGTYGYTF
TRBV6-5	NA	TRBJ2-3	CASWRGSTDTQYF
TRBV7-2	NA	TRBJ2-4	CASSMGGGQNIQYF
TRBV30	NA	TRBJ2-3	CAWSEGHLSGSGTDTQYF
TRBV13	NA	TRBJ1-1	CASSSPDRLTEAFF
TRBV7-6	NA	TRBJ1-1	CASSLDEGSGTEAFF
TRBV11-3	few	TRBJ2-7	CASSSDRFYEQYF
TRBV24-1	NA	TRBJ2-1	CATSDGTRGNEQFF
TRBV6-6	NA	TRBJ1-2	CASRTGQGYGYTF
TRBV5-6	once	TRBJ1-1	CASSLEDLNTEAFF
TRBV10-3	NA	TRBJ1-2	CAISESGTASYGYTF
TRBV12-3/TRBV12-4	NA	TRBJ2-7	CASRLQGLHEQYF
TRBV7-3	NA	TRBJ1-2	CASSLTAGGFGYTF
TRBV30	NA	TRBJ1-5	CAWSVGGGNQPQHF
TRBV5-8	many	TRBJ1-5	CASSLWDQPQHF